This TCR beta chain was identified in a study of blood T cells in healthy people across ages. The study's findings and limits: Conclusively comparing naive with antigen-experienced cells was impossible with unsorted PBMCs.

Concerning this clonotype itself: Its antigen is not known. At one end, the junction sequence differs from germline, possibly due to a read error.

It was with a sample-barcoded 5' primer and a J-beta primer mix that a second PCR of roughly 6 to 12 cycles was run. Sequencing recovered at least 3 million CDR3-containing paired-end reads from each sample. TCRdb fed the 5' RACE reads into MiXCR, producing one record per CDR3 protein. The sample has about 1.8 million distinct CDR3 sequences, about 49% seen once; the top ten hold more than 2%. The germline CDR1 and CDR2 sequences are SSHAT and FNYEAQ (reference sequence). This CDR3 region has 15 residues. Investigators took approximately 10 milliliters of peripheral blood from every donor. The sample taken for sequencing was blood. The sequence was collected from a middle-aged woman in good health. V is TRBV7-7 and J is TRBJ2-3; 7 nucleotides match TRBD2. The CDR3, as DNA: TGTGCTAGCAGTCAGGCCGGGCAGGGAGGGGATACGCAGTATTTT. Translated: CASSQAGQGGDTQYF.